This entry lists 7 T cell receptor beta chains sequenced from one sample in a study of regulatory T cells in long-lasting Graves disease. Time point given: newly diagnosed GD, antithyroid drugs for less than 3 months. After RNA was extracted from PBMCs, the TCR library was made from it. CDR3-region Arm-PCR and iRepertoire HTBI primers produced the TCR beta libraries. TCRdb reanalysed the multiplex PCR reads using MiXCR and keeps one entry per CDR3 protein. This sample has 400,000 to 500,000 distinct CDR3 sequences; about 15% occur once, and the top ten carry about 8%. This same sample was also part of a study on T cells in Graves' hyperthyroidism and ophthalmopathy.

Sequenced here: peripheral blood mononuclear cells (PBMCs), sampled at new diagnosis, from a patient treated with antithyroid drugs. These receptor sequences come from a woman in her 40s with Graves disease.

In this sample, this clonotype turned up many times. The chain combines TRBV5-1 with TRBJ2-1, with D possibly being TRBD2 (5 bases). CDR1 is SGHRS and CDR2 is YFSETQ in the germline V gene. Trimming shortened V by 0 bases and J by 4 bases, and 11 bases separated the two germline ends. This CDR3 region has 15 residues. In nucleotides, the CDR3 is TGCGCCAGCAGCTTGGGCCTCGGGGAATACAATGAGCAGTTCTTC. Its protein is CASSLGLGEYNEQFF.

This clonotype was counted ten times or more. The chain's CDR3 is CSARDGTGWNEKLFF. The CDR3 bases are TGCAGTGCTAGAGATGGAACAGGGTGGAATGAAAAACTGTTTTTT. The rearrangement links TRBV20-1 to TRBJ1-4; maybe TRBD1 (6 bases). The CDR3 totals 15 residues. Germline assignment: CDR1 DFQATT and CDR2 SNEGSKA (reference sequence). Trimming pared 0 bases from V and 5 bases from J, leaving 13 bases between.

In this sample, this clonotype turned up many times. This chain uses TRBV12-3 or TRBV12-4 with TRBJ1-1; TRBD1 might be the D (5 bases). V was trimmed by 5 bases and J by 6 bases, leaving 16 bases between them. CDR3 length: 14 residues. CDR3 DNA sequence: TGTGCCAGCAGTAGTCAGGGTTGGGACGCTGAAGCTTTCTTT. It encodes CASSSQGWDAEAFF.

The chain has TRBV6-2 or TRBV6-3 and TRBJ2-7, with 8 bases matching TRBD2. Germline assignment: CDR1 MNHEY and CDR2 SVGEGT. The trim removed 2 bases at V and 4 bases at J, leaving 7 bases unmatched. The CDR3 consists of 15 residues. In DNA, the CDR3 is TGTGCCAGCAGTTACGCATCGGGACTAGTTTACGAGCAGTACTTC. Amino acids: CASSYASGLVYEQYF.

At least ten counts were recorded for this clonotype. The CDR3 spells CASSLAGVAKNIQYF. The CDR3 DNA is TGTGCCAGCAGTTTGGCAGGGGTAGCCAAAAACATTCAGTACTTC. The V gene is TRBV28, the J gene TRBJ2-4, with D possibly matching TRBD1 (6 bases). CDR1 is MDHEN and CDR2 is SYDVKM in the germline V gene. CDR3 length: 15 amino acids. V was shortened by 3 bases and J by 0 bases, with 9 bases between the two germline ends.

The J gene is TRBJ2-5, the V gene TRBV10-1; the D is unclear. The J call may be incorrect, as the DNA end agrees better with TRBJ2-1. The V gene's germline CDR1 is WNHNN and CDR2 SYGVQD (reference sequence). This CDR3 spans 12 amino acids. CDR3 amino acids: CASRVRHNEQFF. Here the CDR3 DNA reads TGCGCCAGCAGGGTCAGACACAATGAGCAGTTCTTC.

In this sample, this clonotype turned up many times. The V and J genes are TRBV7-2 and TRBJ2-1; 8 positions agree with TRBD1. The CDR3 consists of 15 residues. From germline, CDR1 is SGHTA and CDR2 FQGNSA. V shed 1 base, J shed 8 bases, and the junction held 7 bases outside the gene matches. CDR3 bases: TGTGCCAGCAGCTTAGACAGGGGGGATTGGTATGAGCAGTTCTTC. Translated, it gives CASSLDRGDWYEQFF.